A selection of T cell receptor beta chains follows, all from one sample in a study of T cell responses to AZD1222 COVID-19 vaccine. Generated by immunoSEQ multiplex PCR, the TCRdb table keeps only in-frame clones and is missing some. Of roughly 140,000 clones in the sample, 88% are singletons; the top ten hold 3% to 4%. The sample in question was peripheral blood, obtained on day 0 of MenACWY control vaccination. The source of these receptors is an adult in good health. The CDR3 runs from the conserved cysteine through the conserved F or W. A D gene is named only where the DNA matches it firmly. A clone size is listed for some rows: how often the clone was seen (once, few, many), or a class if it is expanded.

>TRBV5-1|NA|NA|TRBJ2-2
CASSLESGDTGELFF
TGCGCCAGCAGCTTGGAATCGGGAGACACCGGGGAGCTGTTTTTT
>TRBV30|NA|NA|TRBJ1-1
CAWAFDGEAFF
TGTGCCTGGGCATTCGACGGTGAAGCTTTCTTT
>TRBV5-6|NA|NA|TRBJ1-5
CASSSRVGPQHF
TGTGCCAGCAGCTCCAGGGTGGGGCCCCAGCATTTT
>TRBV18|few|NA|TRBJ2-7
CASSPPSYEQYF
TGTGCCAGCTCACCACCCTCCTACGAGCAGTACTTC
>TRBV3-1/TRBV3-2|NA|NA|TRBJ1-1
CASSQGTGGNTEAFF
TGTGCCAGCAGCCAAGGAACGGGAGGGAACACTGAAGCTTTCTTT
>TRBV6-5|NA|NA|TRBJ2-2
CASSYGSRHTGELFF
TGTGCCAGCAGTTACGGGAGCCGGCACACCGGGGAGCTGTTTTTT
>TRBV5-8|few|TRBD1|TRBJ1-4
CASSLSPLQGAREKLFF
TGTGCCAGCAGCTTGTCCCCCCTCCAGGGGGCAAGGGAAAAACTGTTTTTT
>TRBV28|once|NA|TRBJ1-1
CASINDKGTEAFF
TGTGCCAGCATTAACGACAAGGGGACTGAAGCTTTCTTT
>TRBV6-2/TRBV6-3|NA|NA|TRBJ1-1
CASSYWRVRTEAFF
TGTGCCAGCAGTTACTGGAGGGTTAGGACTGAAGCTTTCTTT
>TRBV28|NA|TRBD1|TRBJ1-1
CASTEPGTGSTEAFF
TGTGCCAGCACCGAACCCGGGACAGGGTCCACTGAAGCTTTCTTT
>TRBV4-3|NA|TRBD1|TRBJ1-4
CASSPWTGRSEKLFF
TGCGCCAGCAGCCCCTGGACAGGGAGAAGTGAAAAACTGTTTTTT
>TRBV11-1|NA|TRBD2|TRBJ2-1
CASSPGTSGSDEQFF
TGTGCCAGCAGCCCCGGGACTAGCGGGAGCGATGAGCAGTTCTTC
>TRBV7-3|once|NA|TRBJ1-4
CASSLNPRGYPNEKLFF
TGTGCCAGCAGCTTAAACCCAAGGGGGTACCCTAATGAAAAACTGTTTTTT
>TRBV24-1|NA|NA|TRBJ2-7
CATSAAGSSYEQYF
TGTGCCACCAGTGCAGCCGGAAGCTCCTACGAGCAGTACTTC
>TRBV4-1|NA|TRBD2|TRBJ2-2
CASSQPRRSGSANGGELFF
TGCGCCAGCAGCCAGCCGCGAAGGAGCGGGAGCGCCAACGGCGGGGAGCTGTTTTTT
>TRBV27|NA|TRBD2|TRBJ2-2
CASSLPPSGRGPGELFF
TGTGCCAGCAGTTTACCTCCTAGCGGGAGAGGACCCGGGGAGCTGTTTTTT
>TRBV5-1|NA|TRBD1|TRBJ1-2
CASSGARGDGYTF
TGCGCCAGCAGCGGGGCCAGGGGGGATGGCTACACCTTC
>TRBV7-3|NA|TRBD1|TRBJ1-1
CASSPRQGSLNTEAFF
TGTGCCAGCAGCCCGCGACAGGGGAGCCTGAACACTGAAGCTTTCTTT
>TRBV4-2|once|NA|TRBJ1-6
CASSQGGRESSPLHF
TGTGCCAGCAGCCAAGGTGGCAGGGAGAGTTCACCCCTCCACTTT
>TRBV2|NA|NA|TRBJ2-1
CASSVGPEQFF
TGTGCCAGCAGTGTTGGACCTGAGCAGTTCTTC
>TRBV9|NA|NA|TRBJ1-2
CASSVDTATNYGYTF
TGTGCCAGCAGCGTAGATACAGCAACTAACTATGGCTACACCTTC
>TRBV19|NA|NA|TRBJ1-5
CASINEKSDSNQPQHF
TGTGCCAGTATCAACGAGAAGAGCGATAGCAATCAGCCCCAGCATTTT
>TRBV19|NA|TRBD1|TRBJ1-6
CASRGPGQPSPLHF
TGTGCCAGTAGAGGGCCGGGACAGCCGTCACCCCTCCACTTT
>TRBV28|once|NA|TRBJ1-5
CASTKTSGVHRNQPQHF
TGTGCCAGCACCAAAACGTCAGGGGTGCATCGCAATCAGCCCCAGCATTTT
>TRBV29-1|NA|NA|TRBJ2-1
CSVEDRGSSYNEQFF
TGCAGCGTTGAAGATCGGGGAAGCTCCTACAATGAGCAGTTCTTC
>TRBV18|NA|NA|TRBJ2-6
CASSPPYSRTSGANVLTF
TGTGCCAGCTCACCACCCTACAGCAGAACCTCTGGGGCCAACGTCCTGACTTTC
>TRBV12-3/TRBV12-4|NA|NA|TRBJ1-5
CASSWWGSQPQHF
TGTGCCAGCAGTTGGTGGGGGTCTCAGCCCCAGCATTTT
>TRBV3-1/TRBV3-2|NA|NA|TRBJ1-1
CASSQLNLGGGAFF
TGTGCCAGCAGCCAGTTAAACCTTGGGGGGGGAGCTTTCTTT
>TRBV30|NA|NA|TRBJ1-1
CAWAAGRTEAFF
TGTGCCTGGGCAGCGGGGAGGACTGAAGCTTTCTTT
>TRBV11-3|NA|NA|TRBJ2-7
CASSLRSRHEQYF
TGTGCCAGCAGCTTAAGAAGTCGGCACGAGCAGTACTTC